This TCR beta chain was captured by sequencing in a study of control samples from healthy donors and cancer patients. TCRdb keeps only in-frame clones here, not all; method: immunoSEQ multiplex PCR. The sample records fewer than 250,000 clones, around 90% being singletons. The source is a man aged 25-45 years in good health. The sample was blood.

The CDR3 coding sequence is TGCAGCGTTGAAGATAGAAGGGGTGGCTACACCTTC. This encodes CSVEDRRGGYTF. This chain links TRBV29-1 with TRBJ1-2; TRBD1 might be the D (5 bases). This CDR3 has 12 amino acids. V was trimmed by 0 bases and J by 7 bases, leaving 9 bases between them. Germline assignment: CDR1 SQVTM and CDR2 ANQGSEA. The whole variable domain, filled in from reference TRBV29-1 and TRBJ1-2, reads SAVISQKPSRDICQRGTSLTIQCQVDSQVTMMFWYRQQPGQSLTLIATANQGSEATYESGFVIDKFPISRPNLTFSTLTVSNMSPEDSSIYLCSVEDRRGGYTFGSGTRLTVV.